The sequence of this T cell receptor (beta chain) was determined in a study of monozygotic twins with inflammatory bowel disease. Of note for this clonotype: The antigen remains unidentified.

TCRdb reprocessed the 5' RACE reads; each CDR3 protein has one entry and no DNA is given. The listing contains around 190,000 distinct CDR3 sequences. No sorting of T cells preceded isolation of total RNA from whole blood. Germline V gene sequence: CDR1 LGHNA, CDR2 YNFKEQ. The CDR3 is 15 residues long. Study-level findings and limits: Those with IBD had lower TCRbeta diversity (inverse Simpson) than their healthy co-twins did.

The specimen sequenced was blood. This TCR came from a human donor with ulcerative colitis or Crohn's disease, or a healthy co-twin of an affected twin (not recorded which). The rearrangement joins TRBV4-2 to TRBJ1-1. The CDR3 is CASSLREGVNTEAFF.